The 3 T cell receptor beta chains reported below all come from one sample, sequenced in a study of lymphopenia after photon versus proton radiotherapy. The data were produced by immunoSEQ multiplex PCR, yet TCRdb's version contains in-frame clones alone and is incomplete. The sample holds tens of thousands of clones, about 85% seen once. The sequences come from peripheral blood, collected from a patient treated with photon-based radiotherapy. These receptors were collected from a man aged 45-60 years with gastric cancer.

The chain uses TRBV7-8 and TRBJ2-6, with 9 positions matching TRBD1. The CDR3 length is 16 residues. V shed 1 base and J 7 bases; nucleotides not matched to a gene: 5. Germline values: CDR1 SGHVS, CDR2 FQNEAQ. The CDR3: CASSLVPGQGANVLTF. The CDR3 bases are TGTGCCAGCAGCTTAGTCCCGGGACAGGGAGCCAACGTCCTGACTTTC.

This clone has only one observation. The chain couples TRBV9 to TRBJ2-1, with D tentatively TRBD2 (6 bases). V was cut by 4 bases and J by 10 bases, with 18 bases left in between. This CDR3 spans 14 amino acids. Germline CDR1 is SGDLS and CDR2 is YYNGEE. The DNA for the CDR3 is TGTGCCAGCAGCCCCCGGGGTAGCGGTCTCGAGCAGTTCTTC. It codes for CASSPRGSGLEQFF.

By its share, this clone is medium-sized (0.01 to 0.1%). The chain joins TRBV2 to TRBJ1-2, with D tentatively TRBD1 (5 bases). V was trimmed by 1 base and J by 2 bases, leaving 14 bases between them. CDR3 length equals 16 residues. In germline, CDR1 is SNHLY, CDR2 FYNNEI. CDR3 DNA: TGTGCCAGCAGTGAAGATCGGCCAGGGAACAACTATGGCTACACCTTC. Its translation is CASSEDRPGNNYGYTF. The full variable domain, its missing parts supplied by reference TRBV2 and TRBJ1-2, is EPEVTQTPSHQVTQMGQEVILRCVPISNHLYFYWYRQILGQKVEFLVSFYNNEISEKSEIFDDQFSVERPDGSNFTLKIRSTKLEDSAMYFCASSEDRPGNNYGYTFGSGTRLTVV.